This T cell receptor (beta chain) was sequenced in a study of T cell changes during pregnancy in multiple sclerosis. J gave up 0 bases and V 6 bases, and 14 bases lay outside the gene matches. Germline-derived CDR1 and CDR2 are SGHKS and YYEKEE (reference sequence). The CDR3 covers 18 residues. Clones were sequenced by immunoSEQ multiplex PCR, and TCRdb holds only the in-frame ones, with some missing. The table lists 100,000 or so clones, approximately 92% of them singletons. Sequencing used peripheral blood, obtained in the second trimester of pregnancy. V and J are TRBV5-5 and TRBJ2-2; TRBD1 matches 7 bases. This clonotype originated in a female donor with multiple sclerosis, enrolled in a pregnancy study. The CDR3 protein is CASNARTTGAANTGELFF. DNA of the CDR3: TGTGCCAGCAACGCCAGAACCACAGGGGCCGCGAACACCGGGGAGCTGTTTTTT.